The rows below give T cell receptor beta chains drawn from one sample of a study of CD8 T cells in ankylosing spondylitis. Using its own MiXCR run on the 5' RACE reads, TCRdb lists one record per CDR3 protein. Among about 130,000 distinct CDR3 sequences, about 15% were seen once, and the ten largest hold approximately 30%. The material sequenced was blood, either unsorted or a sorted T cell fraction (not recorded which). These receptors came from a male donor with ankylosing spondylitis. The CDR3 runs from the conserved cysteine through the conserved F or W. Each record gives: V gene, D gene, clone size, J gene, CDR3 protein, CDR3 DNA. The D gene is left open where the match is weak. Some rows have no size entry. The others give once, few or many, or a class for an expanded clone.

V: TRBV20-1
D: .
size: few
J: TRBJ2-5
CDR3: CSASPGPYQETQYF
DNA: TGCAGTGCTAGCCCGGGCCCCTACCAAGAGACCCAGTACTTC

V: TRBV6-2/TRBV6-3
D: .
size: .
J: TRBJ1-4
CDR3: CASTIRQGVDEKLFF
DNA: TGTGCCAGCACCATACGCCAGGGCGTCGATGAAAAACTGTTTTTT

V: TRBV28
D: .
size: .
J: TRBJ2-7
CDR3: CASSTPGQDEQYF
DNA: TGTGCCAGCAGTACCCCAGGCCAGGACGAGCAGTACTTC

V: TRBV15
D: .
size: few
J: TRBJ2-7
CDR3: CATQKRGNGYEQYF
DNA: TGTGCCACTCAGAAAAGGGGCAACGGTTACGAGCAGTACTTC

V: TRBV11-2
D: TRBD2
size: few
J: TRBJ2-1
CDR3: CASSLESSGNKRNEQFF
DNA: TGTGCCAGCAGCTTAGAGTCTAGCGGGAACAAAAGGAATGAGCAGTTCTTC

V: TRBV11-2
D: TRBD2
size: few
J: TRBJ2-2
CDR3: CASSSPFSAGGATGELFF
DNA: TGTGCCAGCAGCTCCCCCTTTTCGGCGGGAGGGGCCACCGGGGAGCTGTTTTTT

V: TRBV6-1
D: .
size: few
J: TRBJ2-5
CDR3: CATRQLLQETQYF
DNA: TGTGCCACAAGACAGTTACTTCAAGAGACCCAGTACTTC

V: TRBV21-1
D: .
size: few
J: TRBJ1-1
CDR3: CASSKLRPITEAFF
DNA: TGTGCCAGCAGCAAACTACGGCCGATCACTGAAGCTTTCTTT

V: TRBV12-3/TRBV12-4
D: .
size: .
J: TRBJ2-1
CDR3: CASSLVEGPFYNEQFF
DNA: TGTGCCAGCAGTTTGGTGGAAGGGCCATTCTACAATGAGCAGTTCTTC

V: TRBV6-2/TRBV6-3
D: .
size: few
J: TRBJ2-1
CDR3: CASSSGSSYYNEQFF
DNA: TGTGCCAGCAGTTCCGGGTCCTCCTACTACAATGAGCAGTTCTTC

V: TRBV9
D: .
size: .
J: TRBJ2-2
CDR3: CASSVDPWGPSTGELFF
DNA: TGTGCCAGCAGCGTAGACCCATGGGGCCCGAGCACCGGGGAGCTGTTTTTT

V: TRBV15
D: .
size: .
J: TRBJ2-5
CDR3: CATSRSVVFGDRETQYF
DNA: TGTGCCACCAGCAGATCGGTTGTTTTCGGGGACCGGGAGACCCAGTACTTC

V: TRBV12-3/TRBV12-4
D: .
size: many
J: TRBJ1-5
CDR3: CASSLAFTQPQHF
DNA: TGTGCCAGCAGTTTAGCGTTCACTCAGCCCCAGCATTTT

V: TRBV5-4
D: .
size: .
J: TRBJ2-1
CDR3: CASSRVGVLSDEQFF
DNA: TGTGCCAGCAGCAGGGTCGGAGTTCTTTCGGATGAGCAGTTCTTC

V: TRBV4-2
D: .
size: .
J: TRBJ2-1
CDR3: CASSQDLLRERYNEQFF
DNA: TGTGCCAGCAGCCAAGATCTCTTGAGGGAGCGCTACAATGAGCAGTTCTTC

V: TRBV27
D: .
size: .
J: TRBJ1-6
CDR3: CASSFSQANSPLHF
DNA: TGTGCCAGCAGTTTTAGTCAGGCAAATTCACCCCTCCACTTT

V: TRBV10-3
D: TRBD2
size: .
J: TRBJ2-7
CDR3: CASGLAGASYEQYF
DNA: TGTGCCAGCGGCCTAGCGGGAGCCTCCTACGAGCAGTACTTC